Described below is a single T cell receptor (beta chain) sequence and its context. The data were obtained in a study of blood T cell repertoires in COVID-19. Study-level information: In each case, the material was cDNA or gDNA derived from T cells, B-cell-depleted T cells, or PBMCs.

Losses at the gene ends were 1 base for V and 3 bases for J; bases not matched to a gene: 4. This CDR3 has 14 residues. Germline values: CDR1 SGHDT, CDR2 YYEEEE. The repertoire was sequenced with immunoSEQ multiplex PCR; TCRdb's copy has only in-frame clones and lacks some. The sample consists of 110,000 or so clones, approximately 85% of them appearing once. Sequenced: peripheral blood. The receptor comes from a middle-aged man with acute or convalescent COVID-19. The chain carries TRBV5-6 and TRBJ2-7; 7 positions agree with TRBD1. CDR3 residues: CASSLWTGSYEQYF. DNA for the CDR3: TGTGCCAGCAGCTTGTGGACAGGCAGCTACGAGCAGTACTTC.